Each of the 5 T cell receptor beta chains below was sequenced from the same sample in a study of T cells after yellow fever vaccination (dated by TCRdb to between 2018 and 2020). Libraries were made using 5' RACE. TCRdb shows the sequencer as Illumina NovaSeq 6000. TCRdb cleaned the public reads at Q25 with fastp, built clones with MiXCR and kept in-frame beta chains. Each record represents a unique CDR3 protein, reported with the most common genes and DNA among its rows. In all, the sample holds over 300,000 distinct CDR3 sequences, and roughly 4% of those were seen once. Jointly, the top ten make up just under 25% of the sample. The treatment or condition label for this specimen denotes: live attenuated yellow fever vaccine strain. The specimen comprised PBMCs, sampled 5 days after the yellow fever booster vaccination. All receptors derive from a man younger than 35 who received the YFV17D yellow fever vaccine.

This clonotype was seen a handful of times. The chain couples TRBV6-6 to TRBJ2-3, with D maybe TRBD1 (6 bases). Germline loops: CDR1 MNHNY, CDR2 SVGAGI (reference sequence). With 4 bases removed from V and 2 bases from J, the gap between germline ends came to 10 bases. This CDR3 is 14 amino acids long. CDR3 loop: CASSWDNPTDTQYF. The CDR3 DNA is TGTGCCAGCAGTTGGGACAATCCCACAGATACGCAGTATTTT.

The chain employs TRBV7-2 and TRBJ1-4; D is perhaps TRBD1 (6 bases). The CDR3 loop spans 14 amino acids. V lost 8 bases and J 7 bases, leaving 17 bases between the germline ends. Germline CDR1 SGHTA, CDR2 FQGNSA. CDR3 residues: CASARGRVAEKLFF. The DNA of the CDR3 is TGTGCCAGCGCAAGGGGGAGGGTGGCTGAAAAACTGTTTTTT.

This clonotype was counted between two and nine times. The chain recombines TRBV10-1 with TRBJ2-2; TRBD2 matches 13 bases. The CDR3 spans 17 residues. Germline CDR1 WNHNN, CDR2 SYGVQD (reference sequence). J gave up 2 bases and V 2 bases, and 2 bases lay outside the gene matches. The CDR3 protein is CASSERGLAGNTGELFF. The CDR3 nucleotides read TGCGCCAGCAGTGAGAGGGGACTAGCGGGAAACACCGGGGAGCTGTTTTTT.

This clonotype was counted at least ten times. The CDR3 sequence is CASSELDTQYF. In nucleotides, the CDR3 is TGTGCCAGCAGTGAATTGGATACGCAGTATTTT. This chain joins TRBV2 and TRBJ2-3; D is uncertain. CDR1 and CDR2 from the germline V gene are SNHLY and FYNNEI. Deletions cut 2 bases from V and 6 bases from J, with 3 bases between. The CDR3 contains 11 residues.

This clonotype was observed many times. The chain joins TRBV10-2 to TRBJ2-1; D is undetermined. This CDR3 is 12 amino acids long. Per the germline V gene, CDR1 is WSHSY and CDR2 is SAAADI. V gave up 0 bases and J gave up 8 bases, with 5 bases separating them. The CDR3 DNA is TGCGCCAGCAGTGAGTCCCCCCATGAGCAGTTCTTC. Protein sequence: CASSESPHEQFF.